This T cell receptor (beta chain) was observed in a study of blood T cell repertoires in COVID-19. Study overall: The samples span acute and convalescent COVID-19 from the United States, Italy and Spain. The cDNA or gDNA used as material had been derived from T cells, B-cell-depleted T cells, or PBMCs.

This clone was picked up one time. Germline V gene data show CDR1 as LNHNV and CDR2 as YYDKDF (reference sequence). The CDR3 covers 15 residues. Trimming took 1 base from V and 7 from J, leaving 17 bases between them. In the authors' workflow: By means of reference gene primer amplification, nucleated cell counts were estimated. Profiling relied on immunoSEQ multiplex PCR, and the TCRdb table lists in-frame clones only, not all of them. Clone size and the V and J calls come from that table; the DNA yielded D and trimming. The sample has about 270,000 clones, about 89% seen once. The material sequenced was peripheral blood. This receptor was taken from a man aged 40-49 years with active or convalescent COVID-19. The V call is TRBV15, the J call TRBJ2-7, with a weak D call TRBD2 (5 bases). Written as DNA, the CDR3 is TGTGCCACCAGCAGAGTTCCCGACTACTCGGGGGAGCAGTACTTC. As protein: CATSRVPDYSGEQYF.